Sequencing of this T cell receptor beta chain was carried out in a study of blood T cell repertoires in COVID-19. On the study more broadly: Some COVID-19 samples were acute and others convalescent; all came from the United States, Italy and Spain. T cells, B-cell-depleted T cells, or PBMCs supplied cDNA or gDNA.

V shed 1 base and J shed 0 bases, with 15 bases lying between them. This CDR3 has 17 amino acids. Germline V gives CDR1 LNHDA, CDR2 SQIVND (reference sequence). Study processing details: For nucleated cells, counts were estimated from reference gene primer amplification. Here immunoSEQ multiplex PCR was the method, and the copy in TCRdb shows in-frame clones only, minus some. D and trimming come from the DNA, and the V and J calls and clone size come from that table. Altogether 270,000 or so clones are present, roughly 88% being singletons, with the ten largest covering about 3%. V gene TRBV19 combines with J gene TRBJ1-1; D possibly corresponds to TRBD1 (6 bases). The specimen sequenced was peripheral blood. The sequence was obtained from a woman in her twenties or thirties with active or convalescent COVID-19. Here the CDR3 reads CASSIVPTGDLNTEAFF. CDR3 nucleotides: TGTGCCAGTAGTATAGTCCCGACAGGAGACTTGAACACTGAAGCTTTCTTT.